The clone carrying this T cell receptor (beta chain) showed up just a few times. The record originates from a study of T-cell reconstitution after alpha-beta-depleted transplantation in children. Using unique molecular identifiers, the investigators prepared the TCRbeta library. MiXCR was run by TCRdb on the PCR reads, yielding one entry per CDR3 protein. The sample shows 330,000 or so distinct CDR3 sequences, around 10% of them seen only once. This CDR3 has 17 residues. CDR1 is SGHRS and CDR2 is YFSETQ in the germline V gene. The junction had 11 bases not matched to a gene; V was cut back by 3 bases and J by 4 bases.

The receptor's source is a human donor who donated a stem cell graft to a child with acute lymphoblastic leukemia. The rearrangement uses TRBV5-1 and TRBJ2-1; 9 positions agree with TRBD2. The sample was PBMCs from the stem cell graft donor, taken from the stem cell graft. This CDR3 reads CASSSPGIAGDYNEQFF. The CDR3, as DNA: TGCGCCAGCAGCTCCCCCGGAATAGCGGGAGATTACAATGAGCAGTTCTTC.